This T cell receptor beta chain was sequenced for a study of PD-L1 blockade in urothelial cancer. The overall study: When patients started atezolizumab around 2014, it was given at 1,200 mg intravenously every 3 weeks. Study patients had been treated with 0 to 3 previous chemotherapy regimens. Blood drawn 3 weeks (second dose) and 6 weeks after treatment start was analyzed.

Spiked synthetic TCR analogs estimated absolute template abundance per PCR. Profiling relied on immunoSEQ multiplex PCR, and the TCRdb table lists in-frame clones only, not all of them. This table has roughly 49,000 clones, around 84% appearing once. This clone showed up just a few times. Germline assignment: CDR1 ENHRY and CDR2 SYGVKD. The CDR3 has 13 residues. V was trimmed by 6 bases and J by 6 bases, leaving 12 bases between them. Time point defined: pretreatment peripheral blood. This clonotype was sampled from a man aged 55 to 70 with urothelial cancer. The sample was PBMCs, taken around atezolizumab (anti-PD-L1) treatment. The chain joins TRBV10-3 to TRBJ2-1; D possibly corresponds to TRBD2 (5 bases). The DNA for the CDR3 is TGTGCCATCAGCGGGGATCGGGCCAATGAGCAGTTCTTC. Its translation is CAISGDRANEQFF.